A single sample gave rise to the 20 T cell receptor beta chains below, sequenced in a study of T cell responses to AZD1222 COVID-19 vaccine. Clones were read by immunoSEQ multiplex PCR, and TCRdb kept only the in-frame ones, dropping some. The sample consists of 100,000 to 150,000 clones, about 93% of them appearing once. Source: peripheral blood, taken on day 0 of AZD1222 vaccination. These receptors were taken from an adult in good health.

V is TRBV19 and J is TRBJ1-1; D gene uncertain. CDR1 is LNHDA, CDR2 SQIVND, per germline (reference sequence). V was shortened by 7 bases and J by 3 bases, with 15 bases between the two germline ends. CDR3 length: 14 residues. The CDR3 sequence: CASTRRPTDTEAFF. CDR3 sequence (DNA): TGTGCCAGTACGAGGAGGCCCACGGACACTGAAGCTTTCTTT.

The CDR3 DNA sequence: TGTGCCAGCAGTACCGGGTTCAATCAGCCCCAGCATTTT. This translates into CASSTGFNQPQHF. The V and J genes are TRBV6-5 and TRBJ1-5; D is uncertain. The ends were cut back, 5 bases at V and 3 bases at J, with 8 bases in the middle. The CDR3 runs 13 residues. Germline values: CDR1 MNHEY, CDR2 SVGAGI.

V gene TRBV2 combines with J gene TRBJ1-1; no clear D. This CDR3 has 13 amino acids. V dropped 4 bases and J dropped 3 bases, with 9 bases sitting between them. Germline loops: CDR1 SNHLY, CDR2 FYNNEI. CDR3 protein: CASSASRDTEAFF. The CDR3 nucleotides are TGTGCCAGCAGTGCCTCGAGGGACACTGAAGCTTTCTTT. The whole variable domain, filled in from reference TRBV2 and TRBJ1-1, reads EPEVTQTPSHQVTQMGQEVILRCVPISNHLYFYWYRQILGQKVEFLVSFYNNEISEKSEIFDDQFSVERPDGSNFTLKIRSTKLEDSAMYFCASSASRDTEAFFGQGTRLTVV.

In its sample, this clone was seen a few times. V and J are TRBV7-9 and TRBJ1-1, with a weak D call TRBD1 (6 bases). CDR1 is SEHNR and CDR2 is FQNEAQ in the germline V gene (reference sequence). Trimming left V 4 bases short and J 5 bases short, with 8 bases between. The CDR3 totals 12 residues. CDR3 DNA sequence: TGTGCCAGCAGCTGGACAGAGACTGAAGCTTTCTTT. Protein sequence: CASSWTETEAFF.

CDR3 nucleotide sequence: TGTGCCTGGAGTGTAGTGGGAGTGCGCTACAATGAGCAGTTCTTC. Amino acids: CAWSVVGVRYNEQFF. The J gene is TRBJ2-1, the V gene TRBV30; tentative D call: TRBD2 (5 bases). CDR3 length: 15 amino acids. The germline gives CDR1 GTSNPN, CDR2 SVGIG (reference sequence). Trimming left V 0 bases short and J 3 bases short, with 12 bases between.

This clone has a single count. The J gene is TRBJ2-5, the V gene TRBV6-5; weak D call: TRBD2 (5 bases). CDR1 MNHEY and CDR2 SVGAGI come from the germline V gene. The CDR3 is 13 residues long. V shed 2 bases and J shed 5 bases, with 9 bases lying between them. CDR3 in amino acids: CASSYVGSETQYF. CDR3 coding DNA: TGTGCCAGCAGTTACGTGGGGAGCGAGACCCAGTACTTC.

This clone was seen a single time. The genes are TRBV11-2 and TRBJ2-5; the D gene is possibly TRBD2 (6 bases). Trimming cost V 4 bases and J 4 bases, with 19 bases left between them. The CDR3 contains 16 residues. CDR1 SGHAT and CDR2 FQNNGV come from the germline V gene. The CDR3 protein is CASSSPLPQGGETQYF. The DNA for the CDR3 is TGTGCCAGCAGCTCCCCCCTCCCCCAGGGAGGAGAGACCCAGTACTTC.

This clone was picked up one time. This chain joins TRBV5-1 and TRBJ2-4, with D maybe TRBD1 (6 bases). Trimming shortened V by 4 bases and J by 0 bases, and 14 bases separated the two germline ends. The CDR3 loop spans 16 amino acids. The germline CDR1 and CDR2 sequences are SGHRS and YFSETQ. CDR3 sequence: CASSNYLRGAKNIQYF. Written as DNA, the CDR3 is TGCGCCAGCAGCAACTACCTCAGGGGAGCCAAAAACATTCAGTACTTC.

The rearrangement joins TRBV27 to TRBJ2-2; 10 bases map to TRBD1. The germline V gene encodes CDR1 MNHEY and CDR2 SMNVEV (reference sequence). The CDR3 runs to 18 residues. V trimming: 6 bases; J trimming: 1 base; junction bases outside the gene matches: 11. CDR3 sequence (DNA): TGTGCCAGCAGAAATAGAGACAGGGGGCTCTTGAACACCGGGGAGCTGTTTTTT. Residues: CASRNRDRGLLNTGELFF.

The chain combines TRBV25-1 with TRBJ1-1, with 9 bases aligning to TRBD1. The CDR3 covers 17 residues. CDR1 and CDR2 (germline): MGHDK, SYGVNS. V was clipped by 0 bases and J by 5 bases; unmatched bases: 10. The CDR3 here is CASSEYFLGQGKTEAFF. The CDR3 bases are TGTGCCAGCAGTGAATATTTTTTGGGACAGGGTAAAACTGAAGCTTTCTTT.

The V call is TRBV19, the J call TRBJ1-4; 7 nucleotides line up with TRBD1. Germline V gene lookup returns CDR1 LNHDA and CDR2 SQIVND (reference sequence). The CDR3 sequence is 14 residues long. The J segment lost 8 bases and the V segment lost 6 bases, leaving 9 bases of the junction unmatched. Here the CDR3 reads CASRHRGGGEKLFF. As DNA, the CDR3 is TGTGCCAGTAGGCACAGGGGAGGGGGAGAAAAACTGTTTTTT.

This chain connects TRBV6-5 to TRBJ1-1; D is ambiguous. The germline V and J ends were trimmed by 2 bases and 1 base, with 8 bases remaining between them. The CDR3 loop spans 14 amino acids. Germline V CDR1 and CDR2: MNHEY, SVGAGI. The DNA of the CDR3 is TGTGCCAGCAGTTACATGCTTTCGAACACTGAAGCTTTCTTT. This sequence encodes CASSYMLSNTEAFF.

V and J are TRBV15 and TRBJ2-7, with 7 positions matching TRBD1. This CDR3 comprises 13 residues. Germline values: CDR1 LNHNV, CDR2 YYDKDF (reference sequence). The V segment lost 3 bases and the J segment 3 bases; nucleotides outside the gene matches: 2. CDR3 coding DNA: TGTGCCACCAGCAGGAGACAGGGCTACGAGCAGTACTTC. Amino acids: CATSRRQGYEQYF.

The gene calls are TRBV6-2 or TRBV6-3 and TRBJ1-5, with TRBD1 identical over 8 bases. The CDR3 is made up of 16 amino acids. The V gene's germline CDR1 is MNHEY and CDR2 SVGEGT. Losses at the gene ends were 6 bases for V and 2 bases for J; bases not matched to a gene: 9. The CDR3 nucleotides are TGTGCCAGCAGCGACCAGGGGGCCGGGGGCAATCAGCCCCAGCATTTT. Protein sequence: CASSDQGAGGNQPQHF.

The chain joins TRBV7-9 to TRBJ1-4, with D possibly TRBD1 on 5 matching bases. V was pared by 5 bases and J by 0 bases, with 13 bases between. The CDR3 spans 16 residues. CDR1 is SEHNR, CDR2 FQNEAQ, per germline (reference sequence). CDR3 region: CASSRGGAPTNEKLFF. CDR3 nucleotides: TGTGCCAGCAGCCGCGGGGGAGCCCCAACTAATGAAAAACTGTTTTTT.

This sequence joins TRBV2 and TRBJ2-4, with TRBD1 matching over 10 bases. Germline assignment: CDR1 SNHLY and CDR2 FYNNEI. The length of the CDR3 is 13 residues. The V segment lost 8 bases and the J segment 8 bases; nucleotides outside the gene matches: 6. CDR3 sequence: CASSFGTGDIQYF. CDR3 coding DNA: TGTGCCAGCTCGTTCGGGACAGGGGACATTCAGTACTTC.

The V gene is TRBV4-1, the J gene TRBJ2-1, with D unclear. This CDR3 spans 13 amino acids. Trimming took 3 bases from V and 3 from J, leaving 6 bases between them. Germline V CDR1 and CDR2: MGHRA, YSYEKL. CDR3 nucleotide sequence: TGCGCCAGCAGCCAGGCAAACTACAATGAGCAGTTCTTC. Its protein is CASSQANYNEQFF.

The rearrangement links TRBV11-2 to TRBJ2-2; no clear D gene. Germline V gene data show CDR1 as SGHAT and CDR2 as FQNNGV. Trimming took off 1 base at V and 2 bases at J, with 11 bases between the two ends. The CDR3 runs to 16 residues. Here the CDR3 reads CASSLASRRNTGELFF. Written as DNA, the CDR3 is TGTGCCAGCAGCTTAGCATCCAGGAGAAACACCGGGGAGCTGTTTTTT.

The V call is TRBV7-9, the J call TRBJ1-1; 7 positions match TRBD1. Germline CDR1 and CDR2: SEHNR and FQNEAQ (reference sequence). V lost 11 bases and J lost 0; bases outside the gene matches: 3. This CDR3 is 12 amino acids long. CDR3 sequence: CAGDSMNTEAFF. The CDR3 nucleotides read TGTGCCGGGGACAGTATGAACACTGAAGCTTTCTTT. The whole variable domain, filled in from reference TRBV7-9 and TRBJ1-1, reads DTGVSQNPRHKITKRGQNVTFRCDPISEHNRLYWYRQTLGQGPEFLTYFQNEAQLEKSRLLSDRFSAERPKGSFSTLEIQRTEQGDSAMYLCAGDSMNTEAFFGQGTRLTVV.

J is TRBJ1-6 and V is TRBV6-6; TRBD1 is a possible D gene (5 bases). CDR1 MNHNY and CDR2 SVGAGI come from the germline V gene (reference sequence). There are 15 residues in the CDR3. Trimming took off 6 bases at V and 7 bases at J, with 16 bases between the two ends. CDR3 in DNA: TGTGCCAGCAGCGCCCGGACATCAGTGAATTCACCCCTCCACTTT. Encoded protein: CASSARTSVNSPLHF.